The next 24 T cell receptor beta chains were all read from a single sample in a study of siplizumab effects on memory and regulatory T cells. Only in-frame clones appear in the TCRdb table, and some are missing; sequencing was by immunoSEQ multiplex PCR. There are some 100,000 clones in the sample; approximately 92% occur only once, and 0.15% lies in the top ten. Specimen: CD4+ T cells sorted from blood. Receptor source: a human donor in good health.

This chain links TRBV7-8 with TRBJ1-4, with D possibly matching TRBD1 (6 bases). V dropped 2 bases and J dropped 7 bases, with 14 bases sitting between them. Germline V gene lookup returns CDR1 SGHVS and CDR2 FQNEAQ. This CDR3 comprises 15 residues. The DNA of the CDR3 is TGTGCCAGCAGCTTATCCCGGGGGCGTCCTGAAAAACTGTTTTTT. Protein: CASSLSRGRPEKLFF. The full variable domain, completed using reference TRBV7-8 and TRBJ1-4, is GAGVSQSPRYKVAKRGQDVALRCDPISGHVSLFWYQQALGQGPEFLTYFQNEAQLDKSGLPSDRFFAERPEGSVSTLKIQRTQQEDSAVYLCASSLSRGRPEKLFFGSGTQLSVL.

The chain is built from TRBV25-1 and TRBJ1-4; D gene uncertain. Trimming took 6 bases from V and 8 from J, leaving 7 bases between them. CDR1 is MGHDK and CDR2 is SYGVNS in the germline V gene. The CDR3 contains 11 residues. CDR3 bases: TGTGCCAGCAGCCCCCAGGAAAAACTGTTTTTT. Amino acid sequence: CASSPQEKLFF.

V and J are TRBV20-1 and TRBJ2-3; D is undetermined. The CDR3 has 11 amino acids. V lost 1 base, J lost 9 bases, and 8 bases lay in between. The germline gives CDR1 DFQATT, CDR2 SNEGSKA (reference sequence). In DNA form, the CDR3 reads TGCAGTGCTAGAGTCTCTGAGACGCAGTATTTT. It codes for CSARVSETQYF.

The chain uses TRBV9 and TRBJ1-3; D not resolved. Germline lookup yields CDR1 SGDLS and CDR2 YYNGEE. CDR3 size: 17 residues. The V and J ends lost 2 bases and 0 bases respectively, with 15 bases between them. The CDR3 reads CASSVGWRASSGNTIYF. CDR3 bases: TGTGCCAGCAGCGTTGGGTGGCGGGCGAGCTCTGGAAACACCATATATTTT.

The J gene is TRBJ1-2, the V gene TRBV11-2; D might be TRBD1 (5 bases). Germline V gives CDR1 SGHAT, CDR2 FQNNGV. Trimming took 0 bases from V and 0 from J, leaving 14 bases between them. The CDR3 totals 17 residues. The CDR3 protein is CASSLDGQGGSNYGYTF. The CDR3 nucleotides read TGTGCCAGCAGCTTAGACGGGCAGGGAGGATCTAACTATGGCTACACCTTC.

V is TRBV18 and J is TRBJ2-1, with TRBD2 as a possible D gene (5 bases). V lost 5 bases and J lost 1, with 9 bases in between. Germline V lookup: CDR1 KGHSH, CDR2 LQKENI. The CDR3 totals 14 residues. The CDR3 region has the DNA TGTGCCAGCTCAGAAGCGGTATCCTACAATGAGCAGTTCTTC. Translating it yields CASSEAVSYNEQFF.

This chain joins TRBV6-5 and TRBJ2-2, with 7 positions matching TRBD2. V lost 5 bases to trimming and J lost 4 bases; unmatched junction nucleotides: 7. Germline-derived CDR1 and CDR2 are MNHEY and SVGAGI. The CDR3 is 15 residues long. Written as DNA, the CDR3 is TGTGCCAGCAGTGCCGGACTAGTTGGCACCGGGGAGCTGTTTTTT. It translates to CASSAGLVGTGELFF.

Comments on this clone: One end of the junction is discordant with germline, which a read error may explain. The chain has TRBV23-1 and TRBJ2-5; TRBD1 might be the D (6 bases). TRBJ2-7 explains the end of the DNA better; the J call may be wrong. TRBV23-1 is recorded as an ORF, its role being uncertain. The CDR3 extends over 12 amino acids. CDR3 in amino acids: CASCHREYEQYF. The CDR3 nucleotides read TGCGCCAGCTGTCACAGGGAATACGAGCAGTACTTC.

A single count supports this clone. This chain connects TRBV28 to TRBJ2-3, with D hard to call. The germline V gene encodes CDR1 MDHEN and CDR2 SYDVKM. CDR3 size: 12 residues. V was trimmed by 3 bases and J by 3 bases, leaving 4 bases between them. CDR3 nucleotide sequence: TGTGCCAGCAGTTTTCGGACAGATACGCAGTATTTT. As protein: CASSFRTDTQYF. The entire variable domain, with the rest obtained from reference TRBV28 and TRBJ2-3, is as follows: DVKVTQSSRYLVKRTGEKVFLECVQDMDHENMFWYRQDPGLGLRLIYFSYDVKMKEKGDIPEGYSVSREKKERFSLILESASTNQTSMYLCASSFRTDTQYFGPGTRLTVL.

This sequence joins TRBV21-1 and TRBJ1-6; no DNA check was done on the table's D call, TRBD1. TRBV21-1 is a pseudogene locus. The CDR3 is 17 amino acids. CDR3 region: CASSKARGTGCNSPLHF. CDR3 in DNA: TGTGCCAGCAGCAAAGCGCGAGGGACAGGGTGTAATTCACCCCTCCACTTT.

The chain recombines TRBV7-6 with TRBJ1-1; the D is unclear. CDR3 length: 14 residues. Germline V lookup: CDR1 SGHVS, CDR2 FNYEAQ. With 1 base removed from V and 1 base from J, the gap between germline ends came to 7 bases. The CDR3 loop is CASSLDGSNTEAFF. The CDR3 DNA is TGTGCCAGCAGCTTAGACGGATCGAACACTGAAGCTTTCTTT.

This clone was recorded only once. The same CDR3 is also encoded by other DNA sequences in this sample. The V and J genes are TRBV19 and TRBJ2-6, with D hard to call. Germline V gene lookup returns CDR1 LNHDA and CDR2 SQIVND (reference sequence). V shed 1 base and J shed 1 base, with 5 bases lying between them. CDR3 length: 15 amino acids. DNA for the CDR3: TGTGCCAGTAGTATAGGGGTTTCTGGGGCCAACGTCCTGACTTTC. The encoded protein is CASSIGVSGANVLTF.

Worth noting for this clone: This sample also contains other DNA sequences that code for the same CDR3. The chain links TRBV7-9 to TRBJ1-2, with D possibly matching TRBD1 (5 bases). The CDR3 runs to 15 residues. The V end lost 1 base, the J end lost 0 bases, and 9 bases lay between the germline ends. Germline lookup yields CDR1 SEHNR and CDR2 FQNEAQ (reference sequence). This chain's CDR3 is CASSLGQSPNYGYTF. For the CDR3, the DNA is TGTGCCAGCAGCTTAGGACAGTCCCCTAACTATGGCTACACCTTC.

DNA of the CDR3: TGTGCCTGGGGCTACGGGACAGGGAATGAAAAACTGTTTTTT. Translated, it gives CAWGYGTGNEKLFF. J is TRBJ1-4 and V is TRBV30; TRBD1 matches 9 bases. CDR1 and CDR2 (germline): GTSNPN, SVGIG (reference sequence). With 5 bases clipped from V and 5 bases from J, the junction kept 6 bases outside the gene matches. The CDR3 is made up of 14 amino acids. The full variable domain, rest sourced from reference TRBV30 and TRBJ1-4, is SQTIHQWPATLVQPVGSPLSLECTVEGTSNPNLYWYRQAAGRGLQLLFYSVGIGQISSEVPQNLSASRPQDRQFILSSKKLLLSDSGFYLCAWGYGTGNEKLFFGSGTQLSVL.

The chain links TRBV4-1 to TRBJ1-6; 8 bases are shared with TRBD1. The germline V gene encodes CDR1 MGHRA and CDR2 YSYEKL. The CDR3 totals 16 residues. After removal of 0 bases from V and 6 bases from J, the junction contained 4 bases not matched to a gene. For the CDR3, the DNA is TGCGCCAGCAGCCAAGATAAGGACAGGGTTAATTCACCCCTCCACTTT. This codes for CASSQDKDRVNSPLHF.

V is TRBV15 and J is TRBJ2-7; 7 bases align to TRBD1. The CDR3 has 15 residues. CDR1 LNHNV and CDR2 YYDKDF come from the germline V gene (reference sequence). With 0 bases clipped from V and 2 bases from J, the junction kept 4 bases outside the gene matches. The CDR3 DNA follows: TGTGCCACCAGCAGAGAACAGGGGTCCGCCTACGAGCAGTACTTC. This codes for CATSREQGSAYEQYF.

V and J are TRBV10-3 and TRBJ1-3; no firm D call. CDR1 is ENHRY and CDR2 is SYGVKD in the germline V gene. The CDR3 is 15 residues long. V gave up 6 bases and J gave up 0 bases, with 12 bases separating them. The CDR3 DNA is TGTGCCATCAGGGACCCACCGATCTCTGGAAACACCATATATTTT. Amino acid sequence: CAIRDPPISGNTIYF.

The chain joins TRBV28 to TRBJ1-6; D perhaps matches TRBD1 (6 bases). This CDR3 comprises 16 residues. Trimming shortened V by 2 bases and J by 4 bases, and 12 bases separated the two germline ends. Germline CDR1 MDHEN, CDR2 SYDVKM. The CDR3 protein is CASSLLGGNYNSPLHF. The CDR3 DNA follows: TGTGCCAGCAGTTTACTAGGGGGAAATTATAATTCACCCCTCCACTTT.

In this sample, this clone turned up once. The V call is TRBV10-2, the J call TRBJ1-2; 7 nucleotides match TRBD1. CDR1 and CDR2 from the germline V gene are WSHSY and SAAADI. The CDR3 is made up of 13 amino acids. V lost 6 bases to trimming and J lost 5 bases; unmatched junction nucleotides: 6. The CDR3 spells CASRGQAPYGYTF. Here the CDR3 DNA reads TGCGCCAGCAGAGGACAGGCGCCTTATGGCTACACCTTC.

This clone was observed a handful of times. The chain carries TRBV6-5 and TRBJ2-4, with a possible D match to TRBD1 (6 bases). V gave up 0 bases and J gave up 13 bases, with 22 bases separating them. This CDR3 has 16 residues. Germline V lookup: CDR1 MNHEY, CDR2 SVGAGI. The CDR3 loop is CASSYSVQGRRAAQYF. CDR3 nucleotides: TGTGCCAGCAGTTACTCCGTACAGGGTAGGCGAGCCGCGCAGTACTTC.

J is TRBJ2-7 and V is TRBV30, with 8 nucleotides matching TRBD1. This CDR3 is built from 14 residues. CDR1 and CDR2 from the germline V gene are GTSNPN and SVGIG (reference sequence). The V segment lost 0 bases and the J segment 6 bases; nucleotides outside the gene matches: 7. The CDR3, as DNA: TGTGCCTGGAGTGTACGGCAGGGGGCCGCCGAGCAGTACTTC. This sequence encodes CAWSVRQGAAEQYF. The whole variable domain, filled in from reference TRBV30 and TRBJ2-7, reads SQTIHQWPATLVQPVGSPLSLECTVEGTSNPNLYWYRQAAGRGLQLLFYSVGIGQISSEVPQNLSASRPQDRQFILSSKKLLLSDSGFYLCAWSVRQGAAEQYFGPGTRLTVT.

The V gene is TRBV7-7, the J gene TRBJ1-4, with unresolved D. CDR3 size: 13 residues. V was trimmed by 1 base and J by 8 bases, leaving 8 bases between them. Germline values: CDR1 SSHAT, CDR2 FNYEAQ (reference sequence). This chain's CDR3 is CASSLELGEKLFF. CDR3 sequence (DNA): TGTGCCAGCAGCTTAGAGTTGGGGGAAAAACTGTTTTTT.

The rearrangement uses TRBV6-6 and TRBJ2-1, with D possibly matching TRBD1 (6 bases). The V end lost 3 bases, the J end lost 4 bases, and 13 bases lay between the germline ends. Germline lookup yields CDR1 MNHNY and CDR2 SVGAGI (reference sequence). The CDR3 has 15 residues. CDR3 coding DNA: TGTGCCAGCAGTTATGCAGGGGCGCAGTACAATGAGCAGTTCTTC. This sequence encodes CASSYAGAQYNEQFF.

This chain joins TRBV5-4 and TRBJ2-7; D is possibly TRBD2 (6 bases). The germline gives CDR1 SGHNT, CDR2 YYREEE (reference sequence). Trimming cost V 2 bases and J 1 base, with 10 bases left between them. The CDR3 sequence is 14 residues long. The DNA of the CDR3 is TGTGCCAGCAGCTTAAGGGGAGGATCCTACGAGCAGTACTTC. The encoded protein is CASSLRGGSYEQYF. The variable domain in full, with the rest retrieved from reference TRBV5-4 and TRBJ2-7, is ETGVTQSPTHLIKTRGQQVTLRCSSQSGHNTVSWYQQALGQGPQFIFQYYREEENGRGNFPPRFSGLQFPNYSSELNVNALELDDSALYLCASSLRGGSYEQYFGPGTRLTVT.